This TCR beta chain was captured by sequencing in a study of PD-1 blockade in classical Hodgkin lymphoma (dated by TCRdb to between 2020 and 2021). Concerning the study at large: Nivolumab dosing was 3 mg/kg intravenously every 2 weeks, continuing until either disease progression or unacceptable toxicity. The study used TCR beta sequencing and CyTOF to define a peripheral blood immune signature of response to PD-1 blockade in classical Hodgkin lymphoma. Overall study outcomes, separate from this receptor: The study covered only a single clinical trial cohort, and the causes of the repertoire differences, possibly disease activity or prior therapy, were still not defined. Lower diversity was observed in patients in whom nivolumab was started less than 1 year after ASCT, and these patients were excluded from later analyses so that confounding by immune reconstitution would be avoided. Baseline TCR diversity was reported as lower in newly diagnosed patients than in healthy donors, and lower still in relapsed/refractory patients. Baseline diversity similar to that of newly diagnosed patients was observed in trial patients achieving complete response, whereas significantly lower diversity was observed in partial responders and progressors. By C4D1, a significant rise was seen in CD4+ TCR diversity but not in CD8+ TCR diversity (p=0.0027 vs p=0.16), and the rise was most apparent among complete responders (p=0.02).

The label giving this sample's time point can be read as: cycle 2 day 1 (C2D1) of nivolumab. Every trial patient had relapsed after autologous stem cell transplantation, and cohorts A, B and C differed in prior brentuximab vedotin exposure. The trial cohort comprised some 60 patients with relapsed/refractory classical Hodgkin lymphoma whose best overall responses were complete response, partial response or progressive disease. Single-agent nivolumab was administered to trial patients in the multi-cohort phase II CheckMate 205 trial. An independent review committee assessed best overall response by applying the 2007 International Working Group response criteria. Trial PBMCs were collected just before the start of nivolumab (C1D1) and during therapy at cycle 2 day 1 and cycle 4 day 1. Peripheral blood was collected in 8 mL Vacutainer Cell Preparation Tubes, from which PBMCs were isolated by centrifugation and then cryopreserved.

Reading the germline V gene gives CDR1 SQVTM and CDR2 ANQGSEA. From the cysteine through the phenylalanine, the CDR3 covers 15 amino acids. Left in the record is the CDR3 DNA by itself, 45 bases read in frame from the first base. V and J are trimmed by 0 bases and 0 bases, and the gene matches miss 5 bases of the junction. This clone was seen only once. The target of this receptor is not known. Base qualities are missing; no much larger clone stands one base away. Genomic DNA was isolated using the Qiagen DNeasy kit from unsorted PBMCs as well as from negatively selected CD4+ and CD8+ fractions. TCR beta CDR3 regions were subjected to amplification by immunoSEQ multiplex PCR with primers that anneal to V and J segments. Amplification bias was minimized using a synthetic immune receptor repertoire, and residual bias was removed computationally after sequencing. The published analysis was carried out like this. Custom Python scripts were used to quantify repertoire diversity as the Shannon entropy index. Unsorted, CD4+ and CD8+ repertoires were analyzed separately, except in combined analyses where CD4+ and CD8+ sequences were merged in silico. A clone was considered expanded if an increase in frequency of at least 2-fold after treatment relative to C1D1 was found, and a pseudocount of 0.5 was applied to clones undetected at baseline. Clones with 0 or 1 copy at C1D1 were defined as singleton clones, while clones with 2 or more copies were defined as non-singleton clones. Clones expanded in unsorted samples were assigned a CD4+, CD8+ or unknown annotation through matching of protein sequences in sorted samples from the same patient. Diversity changes from C1D1 to C4D1 were tested in paired samples using Wilcoxon tests. The immuneACCESS repertoire file appears here via TCRdb, limited to in-frame rearrangements. These files lack a portion of the clones; in checked studies, under half of the deficit traces to unresolved V genes, and the cause of the others is not known. The V and J calls and clone size are taken from that table; D and trimming were inferred from the DNA. The sample table lists 17,000 or so clones, around 80% of them with a count of one. The ten biggest clones cover 25% to 30% of the sample.

This TCR was recovered from a human donor with classical Hodgkin lymphoma. The chain was built from TRBV29-1 and TRBJ2-7, with 7 junctional bases fitting TRBD1. The sequencing here drew on peripheral blood mononuclear cells (PBMCs), taken before the second cycle of nivolumab. The DNA sequence follows: TGCAGCGTTGAAGATCCAGGGGGAAGCTCCTACGAGCAGTACTTC. Its protein product is CSVEDPGGSSYEQYF.